This TCR beta chain appears in the sequencing data of a study of glioma-infiltrating T cells. Points from the study as a whole: Tissue and blood shared very few CDR3 sequences. Above-expected tissue-blood divergence occurred in all gliomas, most in low-grade ones.

Amplification of TCR alpha and beta CDR3 regions from RNA used iRepertoire nested multiplex PCR. A single record per CDR3 protein comes from TCRdb applying MiXCR to the multiplex PCR reads. In the table there are some 100,000 distinct CDR3 sequences, less than 30% of which are singletons. There are many counts of this clonotype. What it binds is unknown. Germline lookup yields CDR1 MNHEY and CDR2 SVGAGI. CDR3 length: 15 residues. V was trimmed by 0 bases and J by 6 bases, leaving 12 bases between them. Sequenced: glioma tissue, nonneoplastic brain tissue, or PBMCs (not recorded which). The chain employs TRBV6-5 and TRBJ2-1; D possibly corresponds to TRBD1 (5 bases). The TCR originated in a human donor with low-grade glioma or glioblastoma, undergoing nonglioma brain surgery, or in good health (not recorded which). The CDR3 bases are TGTGCCAGCAGTTACTCGTTGGCAGGGTCCAATGAGCAGTTCTTC. Amino acids: CASSYSLAGSNEQFF.